These T cell receptor beta chains were read from a single sample in a study of cytomegalovirus exposure and HLA in healthy donors. The repertoire was sequenced with immunoSEQ multiplex PCR; TCRdb's copy has only in-frame clones and lacks some. The repertoire table contains approximately 130,000 clones. Sequencing used PBMCs. These receptors all stem from a woman aged 55-70 years in good health and CMV-seronegative. The CDR3 runs from the conserved cysteine through the conserved F or W. The D gene is left open where the match is weak.

j_call v_call d_call cdr3_aa cdr3_nt
TRBJ1-1 TRBV5-1 TRBD1 CASSWGGTGGNTEAFF TGCGCCAGCAGCTGGGGGGGGACAGGGGGGAACACTGAAGCTTTCTTT
TRBJ1-2 TRBV7-9 - CASSHGRSYGYTF TGTGCCAGCAGCCACGGGAGATCCTATGGCTACACCTTC
TRBJ2-1 TRBV19 TRBD2 CASSIRAGASEQFF TGTGCCAGTAGTATCAGGGCGGGAGCGAGTGAGCAGTTCTTC
TRBJ2-7 TRBV7-8 TRBD2 CASSFHETSGASYEQYF TGTGCCAGCAGCTTCCATGAGACTAGCGGGGCCTCCTACGAGCAGTACTTC
TRBJ2-1 TRBV14 TRBD2 CASSQLSGRPYNEQFF TGTGCCAGCAGCCAACTTAGCGGGAGGCCCTACAATGAGCAGTTCTTC
TRBJ2-7 TRBV15 - CATSRDTLGRAKDEQYF TGTGCCACCAGCAGAGATACCCTGGGCAGGGCGAAGGACGAGCAGTACTTC
TRBJ2-3 TRBV29-1 TRBD2 CSVDTSGNTDTQYF TGCAGCGTGGACACTAGCGGGAACACAGATACGCAGTATTTT
TRBJ2-1 TRBV7-3 - CASSLPGNEQFF TGTGCCAGCAGCTTACCCGGCAATGAGCAGTTCTTC
TRBJ2-6 TRBV28 TRBD2 CASNLAGTAPSGANVLTF TGTGCCAGCAATTTAGCGGGGACGGCTCCCTCTGGGGCCAACGTCCTGACTTTC
TRBJ2-5 TRBV7-9 TRBD2 CASTKGDLDVAGPRETQYF TGTGCCAGCACCAAAGGGGATTTAGATGTAGCGGGTCCGAGAGAGACCCAGTACTTC
TRBJ2-7 TRBV6-6 - CASSPTEGGGYEQYF TGTGCCAGCAGTCCGACGGAAGGGGGTGGCTACGAGCAGTACTTC
TRBJ1-6 TRBV27 TRBD1 CASSTNVGTGSSYNSPLHF TGTGCCAGCAGCACAAACGTAGGGACAGGGAGCTCCTATAATTCACCCCTCCACTTT
TRBJ1-2 TRBV27 TRBD1 CASSSRQGYGYTF TGTGCCAGCAGTTCACGACAGGGCTATGGCTACACCTTC
TRBJ1-1 TRBV25-1 - CASSGLGGTNTEAFF TGTGCCAGCAGTGGGCTAGGGGGAACGAACACTGAAGCTTTCTTT
TRBJ1-5 TRBV5-1 TRBD1 CASSPDRGNQPQHF TGCGCCAGCAGCCCGGACAGGGGGAATCAGCCCCAGCATTTT
TRBJ1-4 TRBV28 TRBD1 CASSLGQNEKLFF TGTGCCAGCAGTTTGGGACAGAATGAAAAACTGTTTTTT
TRBJ1-5 TRBV6-6 TRBD1 CASNTQGEGQPQHF TGTGCCAGCAATACACAGGGGGAAGGACAGCCCCAGCATTTT
TRBJ1-6 TRBV28 - CASSQLDIRQYYSPLHF TGTGCCAGCAGTCAACTCGACATCAGACAGTATTATTCACCCCTCCACTTT
TRBJ1-4 TRBV10-2 - CASSGNQGGELFF TGCGCCAGCAGTGGGAATCAGGGTGGGGAACTGTTTTTT
TRBJ2-2 TRBV29-1 TRBD1 CSVERPGQSSFGELFF TGCAGCGTGGAAAGACCGGGACAGAGTTCGTTCGGGGAGCTGTTTTTT
TRBJ1-6 TRBV7-9 - CASSFSGAQRSPLHF TGTGCCAGCAGCTTTAGCGGGGCCCAACGTTCACCCCTCCACTTT
TRBJ2-6 TRBV4-1 - CASSQAPGAGANVLTF TGCGCCAGCAGCCAAGCTCCAGGGGCCGGGGCCAACGTCCTGACTTTC
TRBJ1-5 TRBV2 TRBD1 CASSRTGRNQPQHF TGTGCCAGCAGCAGGACAGGGAGAAATCAGCCCCAGCATTTT
TRBJ1-1 TRBV7-2 TRBD1 CASSRQGDTEAFF TGTGCCAGCAGCCGACAGGGGGACACTGAAGCTTTCTTT
TRBJ2-2 TRBV2 - CASLGGNTGELFF TGTGCCAGCCTTGGAGGGAACACCGGGGAGCTGTTTTTT
TRBJ1-3 TRBV5-1 TRBD1 CASSLVQGASGNTIYF TGCGCCAGCAGCTTGGTTCAGGGGGCCTCTGGAAACACCATATATTTT
TRBJ2-1 TRBV11-3 TRBD2 CASSLSYGPGGGEQFF TGTGCCAGCAGCTTAAGCTACGGCCCCGGGGGGGGTGAGCAGTTCTTC
TRBJ1-4 TRBV7-8 TRBD1 CASSLEWTGAEKLSF TGTGCCAGCAGCTTAGAGTGGACAGGGGCTGAAAAACTGTCTTTT
TRBJ2-1 TRBV27 TRBD2 CASTLAGEGYNEQFF TGTGCCAGCACACTAGCGGGGGAAGGGTACAATGAGCAGTTCTTC
TRBJ2-1 TRBV9 TRBD1 CASSVEGTGYNEQFF TGTGCCAGCAGCGTAGAAGGGACAGGTTACAATGAGCAGTTCTTC
TRBJ1-5 TRBV7-9 - CASSPDPGGPQHF TGTGCCAGCAGCCCGGACCCCGGGGGGCCCCAGCATTTT
TRBJ2-5 TRBV30 - CAWMVTRGGTQYF TGTGCCTGGATGGTAACGCGGGGAGGGACCCAGTACTTC
TRBJ2-2 TRBV19 TRBD1 CASSKGQGHLSNTGELFF TGTGCCAGTAGTAAGGGACAGGGGCATCTTTCGAACACCGGGGAGCTGTTTTTT
TRBJ2-7 TRBV14 TRBD1 CASSQMGQGGREQYF TGTGCCAGCAGCCAAATGGGACAGGGGGGAAGGGAGCAGTACTTC
TRBJ1-5 TRBV19 TRBD1 CASSMDRSNQPQHF TGTGCCAGTAGTATGGACAGGAGCAATCAGCCCCAGCATTTT
TRBJ1-1 TRBV27 TRBD1 CASRDRAKNTEAFF TGTGCCAGCAGAGACAGGGCCAAGAACACTGAAGCTTTCTTT
TRBJ2-7 TRBV9 - CASSVGGKGDEQYF TGTGCCAGCAGCGTTGGGGGGAAAGGGGACGAGCAGTACTTC
TRBJ2-1 TRBV19 - CASSTFGREVNEQFF TGTGCCAGTAGTACCTTTGGCAGGGAAGTTAATGAGCAGTTCTTC
TRBJ1-5 TRBV6-6 - CASSRGPDYSNQPQHF TGTGCCAGCAGTCGAGGCCCGGATTATAGCAATCAGCCCCAGCATTTT
TRBJ1-3 TRBV28 - CASRFRGGGSGNTIYF TGTGCCAGCAGATTCCGGGGGGGCGGTTCTGGAAACACCATATATTTT
TRBJ1-4 TRBV7-6 - CASSRGLGEKLFF TGTGCCAGCAGCAGGGGCCTGGGGGAAAAACTGTTTTTT
TRBJ2-7 TRBV7-3 - CASSSETLTDEQYF TGTGCCAGCAGCTCGGAGACCCTCACGGACGAGCAGTACTTC
TRBJ2-1 TRBV28 - CATGINNEQFF TGTGCCACAGGGATAAACAATGAGCAGTTCTTC
TRBJ2-1 TRBV2 - CANKGGGGIGSGEQFF TGTGCCAACAAGGGGGGGGGCGGGATAGGTTCTGGGGAGCAGTTCTTC
TRBJ1-3 TRBV19 TRBD1 CASSTGQAFSGNTIYF TGTGCCAGTAGCACGGGACAGGCCTTCTCTGGAAACACCATATATTTT
TRBJ1-2 TRBV14 - CASSHTAGGGGYTF TGTGCCAGCAGCCACACGGCCGGAGGTGGTGGCTACACCTTC